The 10 T cell receptor beta chains in this list originate from one sample, sequenced in a study of T-cell memory formation after mild COVID-19. TCRdb re-analysed the 5' RACE reads in MiXCR, keeping a single row per CDR3 protein. The table shows fewer than 250,000 distinct CDR3 sequences, with around 26% occurring only once. The sequencing sample was made of PBMCs or a T cell subset sorted from them (not recorded which). The receptors shown here come from an adult woman who had mild COVID-19 (a few samples of this study predate the infection). Cell type and time point are not known.

The chain combines TRBV5-5 with TRBJ2-2; TRBD2 aligns across 8 bases. The ends lost 2 bases at V and 0 bases at J; junction bases unmatched: 3. Per the germline V gene, CDR1 is SGHKS and CDR2 is YYEKEE (reference sequence). This CDR3 comprises 16 residues. This CDR3 is CASSFLAGTNTGELFF. In DNA form, the CDR3 reads TGTGCCAGCAGCTTCTTAGCGGGAACGAACACCGGGGAGCTGTTTTTT.

This sequence joins TRBV7-9 and TRBJ1-2; 11 positions match TRBD1. This CDR3 has 15 amino acids. Trimming cost V 2 bases and J 8 bases; bases outside gene matches: 7. Germline V CDR1 and CDR2: SEHNR, FQNEAQ (reference sequence). The CDR3 region has the DNA TGTGCCAGCAGCTTAAGCCCGGGACAGGGGGTCGGCTACACCTTC. Protein product: CASSLSPGQGVGYTF.

This clonotype was counted between two and nine times. V gene TRBV12-5 combines with J gene TRBJ2-7; D not certain. This CDR3 contains 13 residues. Germline assignment: CDR1 LGHNT and CDR2 FRNRAP. V dropped 4 bases and J dropped 7 bases, with 14 bases sitting between them. The CDR3 nucleotides are TGTGCTAGTGGTTCGCCGGTTTCTGTTGAGCAGTACTTC. Translated: CASGSPVSVEQYF.

This clonotype was seen only a few times. This chain joins TRBV9 and TRBJ2-2; no clear D. Germline-derived CDR1 and CDR2 are SGDLS and YYNGEE. Trimming left V 1 base short and J 2 bases short, with 9 bases between. This CDR3 is 15 amino acids long. The CDR3 DNA sequence: TGTGCCAGCAGCGTACTGGCGGTAAACACCGGGGAGCTGTTTTTT. Translation: CASSVLAVNTGELFF.

This chain uses TRBV6-2 or TRBV6-3 with TRBJ2-5, with TRBD1 matching 7 bases. Germline trimming cut 5 bases from V and 0 bases from J; bases unmatched to any gene: 12. Germline CDR1 reads MNHEY; CDR2 reads SVGEGT. The CDR3 is 17 residues long. In DNA, the CDR3 is TGTGCCAGCAGTCACCAGGGGGTCTTCTTTAACCAAGAGACCCAGTACTTC. Its translation: CASSHQGVFFNQETQYF.

This clonotype appeared once. The J gene is TRBJ1-5, the V gene TRBV5-6; 7 bases match TRBD1. The CDR3 extends over 15 amino acids. Germline lookup yields CDR1 SGHDT and CDR2 YYEEEE. The V segment lost 4 bases and the J segment 2 bases; nucleotides outside the gene matches: 6. CDR3 region: CASSTHTGGNQPQHF. Written as DNA, the CDR3 is TGTGCCAGCAGCACCCACACAGGGGGCAATCAGCCCCAGCATTTT. Full variable domain (outside the CDR3, taken from reference TRBV5-6 and TRBJ1-5): DAGVTQSPTHLIKTRGQQVTLRCSPKSGHDTVSWYQQALGQGPQFIFQYYEEEERQRGNFPDRFSGHQFPNYSSELNVNALLLGDSALYLCASSTHTGGNQPQHFGDGTRLSIL.

This chain joins TRBV19 and TRBJ2-1; perhaps TRBD2 as D (6 bases). Germline CDR1 and CDR2: LNHDA and SQIVND (reference sequence). The CDR3 runs to 14 residues. V lost 6 bases to trimming and J lost 4 bases, with 13 bases between them. CDR3 in amino acids: CASSGGISYNEQFF. CDR3 in DNA: TGTGCCAGTAGCGGGGGAATCAGTTACAATGAGCAGTTCTTC.

This clonotype was observed a handful of times. This rearrangement joins TRBV5-4 to TRBJ2-5, with D unresolved. The length of the CDR3 is 14 residues. Germline CDR1 SGHNT, CDR2 YYREEE (reference sequence). The germline V and J ends were trimmed by 2 bases and 1 base, with 9 bases remaining between them. CDR3: CASSFWNSQETQYF. The CDR3 DNA sequence: TGTGCCAGCAGCTTTTGGAACAGCCAAGAGACCCAGTACTTC.

This chain joins TRBV12-3 or TRBV12-4 and TRBJ2-1; TRBD2 matches 10 bases. Trimming cost V 7 bases and J 6 bases; bases outside gene matches: 9. This CDR3 contains 15 residues. The CDR3, as DNA: TGTGCCAGCAACCGTCTAGCGGGAGTCTCCAATGAGCAGTTCTTC. Its protein is CASNRLAGVSNEQFF.

This clonotype appeared a few times. CDR3 sequence: CASSLGQGPQPQHF. The CDR3 DNA reads as TGTGCCAGCAGTTTAGGGCAGGGGCCTCAGCCCCAGCATTTT. This sequence joins TRBV12-3 or TRBV12-4 and TRBJ1-5; D is possibly TRBD1 (6 bases). The CDR3 spans 14 residues. Trimming shortened V by 1 base and J by 6 bases, and 10 bases separated the two germline ends.